The clone carrying this T cell receptor (beta chain) has ten or more counts. Its antigen is not known. This record belongs to a study of beta chain features in type 1 diabetes. Isolation of CD4+ naive, central memory, regulatory and stem cell-like memory cells was achieved by sorting via CD45RO/CCR7/CD25/CD127/CD95/CD27. Study conclusions and caveats: Cells with high TCR expression could be over-represented when cDNA is sequenced. For Type 1 diabetes patients, all four CD4+ subsets carried TCRB CDR3s that were moderately but significantly shorter.

The CDR3 consists of 15 residues. The germline CDR1 and CDR2 sequences are KGHSH and LQKENI. With 5 bases clipped from V and 3 bases from J, the junction kept 7 bases outside the gene matches. Isolated RNA was reverse transcribed in full, so expressed TCRB transcripts were sequenced. The data were produced by immunoSEQ multiplex PCR, yet TCRdb's version contains in-frame clones alone and is incomplete. Of 250,000 to 300,000 clones in the sample, 8% were seen once. Sequenced input: central memory CD4+ T cells from blood. The receptor was derived from a woman between 18 and 29 years old in good health. The rearrangement links TRBV18 to TRBJ2-3; 8 bases match TRBD2. In nucleotides, the CDR3 is TGTGCCAGCTCAAGGAATAGCGGGATGACAGATACGCAGTATTTT. Amino acids: CASSRNSGMTDTQYF.